These 3 T cell receptor beta chains were all obtained from the same sample, sequenced in a study of T cell repertoires in cytomegalovirus infection. These receptors' antigens are unknown. TCRdb processed the reads anew with MiXCR; each CDR3 protein has one entry. Of approximately 990,000 distinct CDR3 sequences in the sample, around 30% were seen once. Specimen: cultured CD8+ T cells from PBMCs, collected from culture after CMV antigen stimulation. These receptors were obtained from a human donor in good health (CMV status not recorded). Some clones in this sample may be carry-over from other donors' samples.

This clonotype was detected a few times. The J gene is TRBJ2-7, the V gene TRBV5-5; D gene unclear. Germline V gives CDR1 SGHKS, CDR2 YYEKEE (reference sequence). There are 13 residues in the CDR3. Trimming removed 0 bases at V and 3 bases at J, with 7 bases between. The CDR3 reads CASSLDAVYEQYV. CDR3 bases: TGTGCCAGCAGCTTGGACGCCGTCTACGAGCAGTACGTC.

This clonotype has a count of ten or more. This chain connects TRBV7-8 to TRBJ2-2; the D is unclear. The CDR3 is 17 residues long. V gave up 5 bases and J gave up 3 bases, with 19 bases separating them. Germline lookup yields CDR1 SGHVS and CDR2 FQNEAQ. CDR3 residues: CASSPFSGRPHTGELFF. In DNA form, the CDR3 reads TGTGCCAGCAGCCCCTTTTCGGGCAGGCCGCACACCGGGGAGCTGTTTTTT.

This chain joins TRBV5-1 and TRBJ2-5; D is perhaps TRBD1 (6 bases). Trimming took 1 base from V and 0 from J, leaving 16 bases between them. This CDR3 is built from 17 residues. Germline V CDR1 and CDR2: SGHRS, YFSETQ. CDR3 in amino acids: CASSLNLRRTDQETQYF. In DNA form, the CDR3 reads TGCGCCAGCAGCTTGAACCTTCGTCGGACAGACCAAGAGACCCAGTACTTC.